The 9 T cell receptor beta chains listed next were all sequenced from one sample in a study of blood T cell repertoires in COVID-19. Clones were read by immunoSEQ multiplex PCR, and TCRdb kept only the in-frame ones, dropping some. The table records around 260,000 clones, 88% of them present only once. The sample consisted of peripheral blood. These TCRs come from a woman in her seventies with COVID-19, enrolled during active disease.

The chain uses TRBV2 and TRBJ2-7, with 8 bases that match TRBD1. V lost 4 bases, J lost 10 bases, and 15 bases stayed unmatched. This CDR3 contains 15 residues. Germline lookup yields CDR1 SNHLY and CDR2 FYNNEI. CDR3 DNA: TGTGCCAGCAGTGGCCCCATGGACAGGGTAGCGCAACAGTACTTC. Translation: CASSGPMDRVAQQYF.

The V and J genes are TRBV24-1 and TRBJ2-2, with 7 nucleotides matching TRBD1. The CDR3 sequence is 17 residues long. V gave up 8 bases and J gave up 3 bases; unmatched junction bases: 14. Looked up from germline, CDR1 is KGHDR and CDR2 is SFDVKD. In nucleotides, the CDR3 is TGTGCCACCATGGACAAGGGGGCCTCGTATGACACCGGGGAGCTGTTTTTT. Its translation: CATMDKGASYDTGELFF.

This clone has more than one count but fewer than ten. The chain carries TRBV30 and TRBJ2-2; maybe TRBD1 (5 bases). The CDR3 is made up of 14 amino acids. Trimming stripped 8 bases from V and 0 bases from J, with 13 bases between. CDR1 is GTSNPN, CDR2 SVGIG, per germline (reference sequence). CDR3 sequence reads: CAATVSANTGELFF. CDR3 coding DNA: TGTGCCGCGACAGTTTCCGCGAACACCGGGGAGCTGTTTTTT. The full variable domain, with the rest looked up from reference TRBV30 and TRBJ2-2, is SQTIHQWPATLVQPVGSPLSLECTVEGTSNPNLYWYRQAAGRGLQLLFYSVGIGQISSEVPQNLSASRPQDRQFILSSKKLLLSDSGFYLCAATVSANTGELFFGEGSRLTVL.

Only one count was recorded for this clone. The chain joins TRBV19 to TRBJ2-2, with 7 bases that match TRBD2. Germline V lookup: CDR1 LNHDA, CDR2 SQIVND (reference sequence). J lost 5 bases, V lost 3 bases, and 6 bases had no gene match. The CDR3 runs 15 residues. The CDR3 loop is CASSMAGVGTGELFF. The DNA of the CDR3 is TGTGCCAGTAGTATGGCGGGAGTGGGGACCGGGGAGCTGTTTTTT.

This clone has a handful of counts. V gene TRBV11-1 combines with J gene TRBJ1-1; no clear D. Trimming cost V 8 bases and J 0 bases, with 13 bases left between them. This CDR3 contains 14 residues. Germline loops: CDR1 SGHAT, CDR2 FQDESV (reference sequence). The CDR3 loop is CASRRGSLNTEAFF. The CDR3 region has the DNA TGTGCCAGCCGCCGAGGCAGCCTGAACACTGAAGCTTTCTTT. Full variable domain (missing parts from reference TRBV11-1 and TRBJ1-1): EAEVAQSPRYKITEKSQAVAFWCDPISGHATLYWYRQILGQGPELLVQFQDESVVDDSQLPKDRFSAERLKGVDSTLKIQPAELGDSAMYLCASRRGSLNTEAFFGQGTRLTVV.

DNA for the CDR3: TGTGCCAGCAGTTCGCTGACATTTGGCGGGGGCAATGGCTACACCTTC. This codes for CASSSLTFGGGNGYTF. J is TRBJ1-2 and V is TRBV28; possibly TRBD1 for D (6 bases). The germline gives CDR1 MDHEN, CDR2 SYDVKM. Trimming took off 4 bases at V and 6 bases at J, with 21 bases between the two ends. The CDR3 length is 16 residues.

The chain is built from TRBV6-1 and TRBJ1-2; D possibly corresponds to TRBD1 (6 bases). V was cut by 2 bases and J by 3 bases, with 10 bases left in between. Germline V gene lookup returns CDR1 MNHNS and CDR2 SASEGT. The CDR3 is 14 amino acids. In nucleotides, the CDR3 is TGTGCCAGCAGTGAATATCAGGGGTACTATGGCTACACCTTC. Its translation: CASSEYQGYYGYTF.

J is TRBJ2-4 and V is TRBV4-3; no clear D gene. The germline gives CDR1 LGHNA, CDR2 YSLEER. The ends were cut back, 0 bases at V and 0 bases at J, with 9 bases in the middle. The CDR3 consists of 16 residues. CDR3 sequence reads: CASSQDSVLAKNIQYF. CDR3 sequence (DNA): TGCGCCAGCAGCCAAGACTCAGTCCTAGCCAAAAACATTCAGTACTTC.

V and J are TRBV3-1 (or the pseudogene TRBV3-2) and TRBJ2-7; a weak D match, TRBD2 (6 bases). Germline-derived CDR1 and CDR2 are LGHDT and YNNKEL (reference sequence). This CDR3 is 14 amino acids long. Trimming took off 6 bases at V and 4 bases at J, with 16 bases between the two ends. In nucleotides, the CDR3 is TGTGCCAGCAGGCCTACCGGGACTGGATACGAGCAGTACTTC. It yields the protein CASRPTGTGYEQYF.